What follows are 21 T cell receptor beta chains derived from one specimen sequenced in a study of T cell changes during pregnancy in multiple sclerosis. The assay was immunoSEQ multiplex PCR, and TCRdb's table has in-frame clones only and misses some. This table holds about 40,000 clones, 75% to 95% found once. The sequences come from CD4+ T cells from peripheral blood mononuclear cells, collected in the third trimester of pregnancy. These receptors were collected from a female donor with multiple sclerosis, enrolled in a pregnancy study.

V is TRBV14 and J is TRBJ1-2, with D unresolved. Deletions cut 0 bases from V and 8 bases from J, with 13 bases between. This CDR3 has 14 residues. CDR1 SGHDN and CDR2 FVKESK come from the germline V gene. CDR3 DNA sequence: TGTGCCAGCAGCCAAGATTGGGGAGGGAGCGGCTACACCTTC. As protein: CASSQDWGGSGYTF.

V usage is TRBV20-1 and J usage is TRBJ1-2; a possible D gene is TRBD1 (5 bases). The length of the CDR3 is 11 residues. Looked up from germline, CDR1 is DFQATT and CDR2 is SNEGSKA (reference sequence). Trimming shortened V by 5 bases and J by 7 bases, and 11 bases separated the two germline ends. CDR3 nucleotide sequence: TGCAGTGCTCAGTGGGGGGGTGGCTACACCTTC. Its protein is CSAQWGGGYTF.

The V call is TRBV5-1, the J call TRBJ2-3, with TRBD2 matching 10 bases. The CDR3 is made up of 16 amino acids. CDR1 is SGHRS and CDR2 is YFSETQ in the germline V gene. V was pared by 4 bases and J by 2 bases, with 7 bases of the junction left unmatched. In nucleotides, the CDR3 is TGCGCCAGCAGCCTGCGGACTAGCGGAAACACAGATACGCAGTATTTT. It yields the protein CASSLRTSGNTDTQYF.

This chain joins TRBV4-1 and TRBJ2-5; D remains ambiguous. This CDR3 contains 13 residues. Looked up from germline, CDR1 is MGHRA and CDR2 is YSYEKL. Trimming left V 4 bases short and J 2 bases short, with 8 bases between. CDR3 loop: CASSRARQETQYF. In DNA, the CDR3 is TGCGCCAGCAGCCGGGCCCGTCAAGAGACCCAGTACTTC.

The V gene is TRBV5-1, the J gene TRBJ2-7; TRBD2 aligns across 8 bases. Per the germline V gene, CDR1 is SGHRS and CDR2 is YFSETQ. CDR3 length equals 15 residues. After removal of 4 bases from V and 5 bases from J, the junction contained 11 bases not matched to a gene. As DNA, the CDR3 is TGCGCCAGCAGCCCGGGGAGCGGGAGTCAAAACGAGCAGTACTTC. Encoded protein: CASSPGSGSQNEQYF.

CDR3 sequence: CASSFNRGGYTF. The CDR3 DNA follows: TGTGCCAGCAGCTTTAACAGGGGCGGCTACACCTTC. This sequence joins TRBV7-9 and TRBJ1-2, with TRBD1 matching over 7 bases. CDR3 length equals 12 residues. V dropped 3 bases and J dropped 8; count of bases not matched to a gene: 3. CDR1 SEHNR and CDR2 FQNEAQ come from the germline V gene (reference sequence).

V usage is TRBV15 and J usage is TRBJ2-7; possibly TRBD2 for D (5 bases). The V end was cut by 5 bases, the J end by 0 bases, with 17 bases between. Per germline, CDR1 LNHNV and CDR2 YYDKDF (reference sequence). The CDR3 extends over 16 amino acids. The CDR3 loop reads CATSAGGSRSSYEQYF. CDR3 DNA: TGTGCCACCAGCGCGGGCGGAAGTAGGAGCTCCTACGAGCAGTACTTC.

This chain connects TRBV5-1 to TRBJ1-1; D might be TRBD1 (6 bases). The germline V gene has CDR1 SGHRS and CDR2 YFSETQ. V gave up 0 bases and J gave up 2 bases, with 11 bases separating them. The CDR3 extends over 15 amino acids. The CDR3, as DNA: TGCGCCAGCAGCTTGGGCGGGGGGGCAAACACTGAAGCTTTCTTT. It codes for CASSLGGGANTEAFF.

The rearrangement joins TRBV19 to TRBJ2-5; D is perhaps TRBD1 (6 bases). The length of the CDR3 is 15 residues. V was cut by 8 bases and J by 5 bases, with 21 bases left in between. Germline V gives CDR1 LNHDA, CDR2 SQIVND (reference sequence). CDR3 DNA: TGTGCCAGTCAACCTCAGGGGTTATATGGGGAGACCCAGTACTTC. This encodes CASQPQGLYGETQYF.

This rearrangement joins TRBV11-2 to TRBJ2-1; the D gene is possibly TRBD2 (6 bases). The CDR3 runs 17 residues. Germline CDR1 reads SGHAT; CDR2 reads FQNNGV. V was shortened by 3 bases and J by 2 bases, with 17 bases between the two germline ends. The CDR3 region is CASSFHVASVAYNEQFF. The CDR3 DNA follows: TGTGCCAGCAGCTTTCATGTTGCTAGCGTCGCCTACAATGAGCAGTTCTTC.

The CDR3 reads CASSLAFSTPPEQYF. The DNA for the CDR3 is TGTGCCAGCAGCTTAGCGTTTTCGACTCCGCCCGAGCAGTACTTC. The V gene is TRBV7-2, the J gene TRBJ2-7; no reliable D call. There are 15 residues in the CDR3. V lost 0 bases and J 6 bases, leaving 15 bases between the germline ends. The germline CDR1 and CDR2 sequences are SGHTA and FQGNSA.

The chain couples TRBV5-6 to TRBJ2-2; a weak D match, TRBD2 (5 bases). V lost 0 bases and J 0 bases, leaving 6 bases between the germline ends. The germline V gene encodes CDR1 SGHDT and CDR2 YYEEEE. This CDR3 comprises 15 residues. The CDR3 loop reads CASSLGGSNTGELFF. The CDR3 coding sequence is TGTGCCAGCAGCTTGGGAGGGTCGAACACCGGGGAGCTGTTTTTT.

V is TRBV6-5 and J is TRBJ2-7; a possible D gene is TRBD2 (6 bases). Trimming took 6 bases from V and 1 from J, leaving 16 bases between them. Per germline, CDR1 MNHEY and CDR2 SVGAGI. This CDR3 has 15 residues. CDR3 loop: CASSPRLGRSYEQYF. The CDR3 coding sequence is TGTGCCAGCAGCCCAAGACTAGGTAGATCCTACGAGCAGTACTTC.

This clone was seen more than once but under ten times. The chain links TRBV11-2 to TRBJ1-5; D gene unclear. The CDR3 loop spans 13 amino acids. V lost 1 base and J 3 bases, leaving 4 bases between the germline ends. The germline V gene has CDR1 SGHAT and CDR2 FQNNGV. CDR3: CASSLVYNQPQHF. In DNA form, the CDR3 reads TGTGCCAGCAGCTTAGTCTACAATCAGCCCCAGCATTTT.

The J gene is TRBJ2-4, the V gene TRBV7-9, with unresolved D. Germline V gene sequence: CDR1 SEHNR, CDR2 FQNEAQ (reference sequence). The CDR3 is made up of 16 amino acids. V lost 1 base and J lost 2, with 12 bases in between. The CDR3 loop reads CASSLGAGVTKNIQYF. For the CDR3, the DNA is TGTGCCAGCAGCTTAGGGGCAGGCGTGACCAAAAACATTCAGTACTTC. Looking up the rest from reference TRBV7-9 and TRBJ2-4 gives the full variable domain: DTGVSQNPRHKITKRGQNVTFRCDPISEHNRLYWYRQTLGQGPEFLTYFQNEAQLEKSRLLSDRFSAERPKGSFSTLEIQRTEQGDSAMYLCASSLGAGVTKNIQYFGAGTRLSVL.

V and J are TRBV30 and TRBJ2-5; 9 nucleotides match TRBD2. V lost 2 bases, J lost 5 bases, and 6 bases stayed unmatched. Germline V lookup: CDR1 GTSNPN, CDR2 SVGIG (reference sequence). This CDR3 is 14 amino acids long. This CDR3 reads CAWSYSGRRETQYF. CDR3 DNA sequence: TGTGCCTGGAGTTACAGCGGGAGGAGGGAGACCCAGTACTTC.

The CDR3 region has the DNA TGTGCCAGCAGCGGTTATAGCGGGAGCTCCTACAATGAGCAGTTCTTC. Amino acids: CASSGYSGSSYNEQFF. V gene TRBV9 combines with J gene TRBJ2-1, with TRBD2 identical over 9 bases. Germline CDR1 is SGDLS and CDR2 is YYNGEE. CDR3 length: 16 amino acids. J gave up 0 bases and V 3 bases, and 4 bases lay outside the gene matches.

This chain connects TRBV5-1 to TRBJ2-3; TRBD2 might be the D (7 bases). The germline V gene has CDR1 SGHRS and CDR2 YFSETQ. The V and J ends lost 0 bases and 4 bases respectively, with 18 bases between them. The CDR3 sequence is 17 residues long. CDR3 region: CASSLDPSGGGADTQYF. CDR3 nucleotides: TGCGCCAGCAGCTTGGATCCTAGCGGAGGGGGGGCAGATACGCAGTATTTT. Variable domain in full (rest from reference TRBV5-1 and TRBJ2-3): KAGVTQTPRYLIKTRGQQVTLSCSPISGHRSVSWYQQTPGQGLQFLFEYFSETQRNKGNFPGRFSGRQFSNSRSEMNVSTLELGDSALYLCASSLDPSGGGADTQYFGPGTRLTVL.

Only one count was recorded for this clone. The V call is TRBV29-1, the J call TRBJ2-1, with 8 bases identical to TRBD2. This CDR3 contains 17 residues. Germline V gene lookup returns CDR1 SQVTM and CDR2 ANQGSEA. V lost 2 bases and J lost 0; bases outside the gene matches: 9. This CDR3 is CSVEPLLADSSYNEQFF. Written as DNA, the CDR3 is TGCAGCGTTGAACCCCTACTAGCGGATAGCTCCTACAATGAGCAGTTCTTC.

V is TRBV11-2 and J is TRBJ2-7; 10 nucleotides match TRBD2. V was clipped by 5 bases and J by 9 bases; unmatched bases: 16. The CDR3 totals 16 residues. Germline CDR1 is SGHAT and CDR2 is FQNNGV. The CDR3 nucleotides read TGTGCCAGCAGCGCCTCGGGACTAGCGTCTACTGTGTGGCAGTACTTC. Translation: CASSASGLASTVWQYF.

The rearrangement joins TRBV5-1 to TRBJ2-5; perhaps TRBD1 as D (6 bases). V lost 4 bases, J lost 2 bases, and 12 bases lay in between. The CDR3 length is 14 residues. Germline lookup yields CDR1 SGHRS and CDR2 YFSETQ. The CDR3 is CASSPDSFQETQYF. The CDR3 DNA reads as TGCGCCAGCAGCCCGGACAGTTTTCAAGAGACCCAGTACTTC.